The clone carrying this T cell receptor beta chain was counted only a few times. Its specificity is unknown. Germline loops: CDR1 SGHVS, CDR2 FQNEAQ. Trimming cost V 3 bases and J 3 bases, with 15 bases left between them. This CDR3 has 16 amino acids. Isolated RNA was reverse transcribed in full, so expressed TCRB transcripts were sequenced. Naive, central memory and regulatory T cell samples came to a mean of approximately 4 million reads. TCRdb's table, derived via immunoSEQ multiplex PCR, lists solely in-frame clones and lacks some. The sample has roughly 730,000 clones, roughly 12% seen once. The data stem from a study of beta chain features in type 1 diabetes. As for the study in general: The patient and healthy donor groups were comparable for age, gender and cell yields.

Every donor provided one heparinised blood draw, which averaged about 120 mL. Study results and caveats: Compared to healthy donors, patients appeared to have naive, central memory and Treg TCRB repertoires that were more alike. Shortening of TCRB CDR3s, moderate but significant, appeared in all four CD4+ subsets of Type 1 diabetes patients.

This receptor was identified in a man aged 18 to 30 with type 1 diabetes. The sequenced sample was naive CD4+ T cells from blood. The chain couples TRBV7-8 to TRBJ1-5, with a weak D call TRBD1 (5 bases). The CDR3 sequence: CASSFGPGGNNQPQHF. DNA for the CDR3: TGTGCCAGCAGCTTCGGGCCCGGGGGGAACAATCAGCCCCAGCATTTT.